Following are 12 T cell receptor beta chains from one sample sequenced in a study of PD-1 blockade in classical Hodgkin lymphoma. No patient escaped relapse after autologous stem cell transplantation, and brentuximab vedotin exposure varied. Assay used: immunoSEQ multiplex PCR; TCRdb lists only in-frame clones, some missing. This table has more than 90,000 clones, around 88% appearing once. The sample was peripheral blood mononuclear cells (PBMCs), taken before the second cycle of nivolumab. The source is a human donor with classical Hodgkin lymphoma.

The V and J genes are TRBV27 and TRBJ1-4; D ambiguous. The CDR3 runs to 14 residues. Trimming removed 3 bases at V and 7 bases at J, with 12 bases between. Germline assignment: CDR1 MNHEY and CDR2 SMNVEV (reference sequence). CDR3 bases: TGTGCCAGCAGTTTTTACTCAAACGGTGAAAAACTGTTTTTT. Amino acid sequence: CASSFYSNGEKLFF.

A remark on this clone: The identical CDR3 is also encoded by other nucleotide sequences in the sample. CDR3 residues: CASSSRTADNEKLFF. The CDR3 nucleotides are TGCGCCAGCAGCTCCCGGACGGCGGATAATGAAAAACTGTTTTTT. The chain uses TRBV5-1 and TRBJ1-4; no firm D call. The V end was cut by 3 bases, the J end by 4 bases, with 13 bases between. This CDR3 region has 15 residues. Germline-derived CDR1 and CDR2 are SGHRS and YFSETQ.

The chain joins TRBV15 to TRBJ1-1; D remains ambiguous. With 0 bases removed from V and 4 bases from J, the gap between germline ends came to 12 bases. The CDR3 runs 15 residues. From germline, CDR1 is LNHNV and CDR2 YYDKDF (reference sequence). The CDR3 coding sequence is TGTGCCACCAGCAGAGATAAGGGTGGGATCACTGAAGCTTTCTTT. Encoded protein: CATSRDKGGITEAFF.

This chain connects TRBV27 to TRBJ2-7, with TRBD1 as a possible D gene (6 bases). The CDR3 spans 14 residues. CDR1 is MNHEY and CDR2 is SMNVEV in the germline V gene (reference sequence). Trimming took off 6 bases at V and 2 bases at J, with 14 bases between the two ends. The CDR3, as DNA: TGTGCCAGCAGCCCTCGAGGGGGTGCCTACGAGCAGTACTTC. Translating gives CASSPRGGAYEQYF.

V is TRBV7-8 and J is TRBJ2-7; 10 bases agree with TRBD2. The CDR3 is 15 residues long. The germline V gene has CDR1 SGHVS and CDR2 FQNEAQ. Trimming at V came to 3 bases and at J to 2 bases, leaving 4 bases not matched to a gene. The CDR3 region is CASSFPGTSAYEQYF. Here the CDR3 DNA reads TGTGCCAGCAGCTTCCCCGGGACTAGCGCCTACGAGCAGTACTTC.

The chain links TRBV6-4 to TRBJ1-1; TRBD1 might be the D (6 bases). V was pared by 6 bases and J by 5 bases, with 13 bases between. The CDR3 totals 13 residues. The germline gives CDR1 MRHNA, CDR2 SNTAGT. The CDR3 bases are TGTGCCAGCAGAGACACACAGGGAACTGAAGCTTTCTTT. The encoded protein is CASRDTQGTEAFF.

This CDR3 is CASSPTGGSGEKLFF. The CDR3 coding sequence is TGTGCCAGCAGTCCTACGGGCGGATCAGGGGAAAAACTGTTTTTT. This chain connects TRBV6-6 to TRBJ1-4; D possibly corresponds to TRBD1 (5 bases). The germline CDR1 and CDR2 sequences are MNHNY and SVGAGI (reference sequence). The V and J ends lost 5 bases and 8 bases respectively, with 18 bases between them. CDR3 length: 15 amino acids.

V and J are TRBV25-1 and TRBJ2-5, with TRBD2 matching 11 bases. CDR3 length equals 18 residues. Germline lookup yields CDR1 MGHDK and CDR2 SYGVNS. V trimming: 3 bases; J trimming: 0 bases; junction bases outside the gene matches: 9. CDR3 in amino acids: CASSDPTSGALYQETQYF. The DNA of the CDR3 is TGTGCCAGCAGTGACCCGACTAGCGGGGCCTTGTACCAAGAGACCCAGTACTTC.

This clone occurred once. The chain links TRBV10-3 to TRBJ1-2, with 9 positions matching TRBD1. Germline loops: CDR1 ENHRY, CDR2 SYGVKD. The CDR3 extends over 16 amino acids. Trimming removed 7 bases from V and 5 bases from J; junction bases left unmatched: 14. The DNA for the CDR3 is TGTGCCATCAATGGACGGACAGGGGTTGGCGAATATGGCTACACCTTC. Encoded protein: CAINGRTGVGEYGYTF.

The V and J genes are TRBV7-9 and TRBJ2-5; no clear D gene. Germline V gene data show CDR1 as SEHNR and CDR2 as FQNEAQ (reference sequence). Trimming removed 2 bases at V and 0 bases at J, with 7 bases between. The CDR3 consists of 14 residues. CDR3 in DNA: TGTGCCAGCAGCTTACGAGAGTACCAAGAGACCCAGTACTTC. Its translation: CASSLREYQETQYF.

V gene TRBV6-1 combines with J gene TRBJ1-2, with D possibly TRBD1 on 5 matching bases. Germline CDR1 reads MNHNS; CDR2 reads SASEGT. The CDR3 extends over 15 amino acids. The V end was cut by 2 bases, the J end by 3 bases, with 13 bases between. CDR3 bases: TGTGCCAGCAGTGAATACTGGGGGACGGACTATGGCTACACCTTC. Amino acids: CASSEYWGTDYGYTF.

The rearrangement joins TRBV7-2 to TRBJ1-5, with D possibly matching TRBD1 (5 bases). This CDR3 is 15 amino acids long. V was shortened by 5 bases and J by 8 bases, with 19 bases between the two germline ends. CDR1 and CDR2 (germline): SGHTA, FQGNSA. CDR3: CASSPTGGVPKPQHF. CDR3 DNA sequence: TGTGCCAGCAGCCCCACGGGGGGGGTCCCTAAGCCCCAGCATTTT.